This entry lists 31 T cell receptor beta chains sequenced from one sample in a study of early T cells in non-severe SARS-CoV-2 infection. TCRdb redid the calling of the 5' RACE reads with MiXCR, one entry per CDR3 protein. The sample records some 64,000 distinct CDR3 sequences, under 15% being singletons. The sample taken for sequencing was whole blood. The receptor source for this set is an adult who was a healthcare worker with PCR-confirmed SARS-CoV-2 infection or an uninfected control (not recorded which).

Of note for this clonotype: A much larger clonotype is one base distant, so this may be a read error. The rearrangement uses TRBV28 and TRBJ1-2; the D is unclear. CDR1 and CDR2 from the germline V gene are MDHEN and SYDVKM. The CDR3 loop spans 14 amino acids. V lost 8 bases to trimming and J lost 3 bases, with 16 bases between them. The CDR3 reads CASGATGRDYGYTF. DNA of the CDR3: TGTGCCAGCGGAGCCACCGGACGGGACTATGGCTACACCTTC.

This clonotype has at least ten counts. This chain uses TRBV6-6 with TRBJ2-5; D might be TRBD1 (5 bases). There are 16 residues in the CDR3. Trimming removed 7 bases at V and 1 base at J, with 19 bases between. Germline V lookup: CDR1 MNHNY, CDR2 SVGAGI (reference sequence). CDR3 sequence: CASTPFLDNSQETQYF. Written as DNA, the CDR3 is TGTGCCAGCACCCCTTTTTTGGACAACTCCCAAGAGACCCAGTACTTC.

Ten or more counts support this clonotype. The V gene is TRBV2, the J gene TRBJ2-1; D perhaps matches TRBD2 (5 bases). Germline CDR1 and CDR2: SNHLY and FYNNEI. This CDR3 contains 14 residues. The V end lost 4 bases, the J end lost 9 bases, and 16 bases lay between the germline ends. In nucleotides, the CDR3 is TGTGCCAGCAGTGTCGCACTAGGGCGTGTTGAGCAGTTCTTC. As protein: CASSVALGRVEQFF.

This clonotype was seen ten or more times. V gene TRBV5-8 combines with J gene TRBJ1-4, with D perhaps TRBD1 (5 bases). This CDR3 is built from 15 residues. Germline V gene sequence: CDR1 SGHTS, CDR2 YDEGEE. Trimming took 6 bases from V and 3 from J, leaving 15 bases between them. In DNA form, the CDR3 reads TGTGCCAGCACCCCACAGGTTCACGCTAATGAAAAACTGTTTTTT. Protein sequence: CASTPQVHANEKLFF. Based on the CDR3 plus reference TRBV5-8 and TRBJ1-4, the full variable domain is EAGVTQSPTHLIKTRGQQATLRCSPISGHTSVYWYQQALGLGLQFLLWYDEGEERNRGNFPPRFSGRQFPNYSSELNVNALELEDSALYLCASTPQVHANEKLFFGSGTQLSVL.

This clonotype was found a few times. V gene TRBV6-2 or TRBV6-3 combines with J gene TRBJ2-5, with 9 bases fitting TRBD2. The ends lost 9 bases at V and 1 base at J; junction bases unmatched: 0. Germline lookup yields CDR1 MNHEY and CDR2 SVGEGT. The CDR3 has 12 amino acids. The CDR3 region is CASSGSQETQYF. The CDR3 region has the DNA TGTGCCAGTAGCGGGAGCCAAGAGACCCAGTACTTC.

This sequence joins TRBV10-3 and TRBJ1-1, with D possibly TRBD1 on 5 matching bases. V was clipped by 10 bases and J by 7 bases, with 16 bases between them. The germline V gene has CDR1 ENHRY and CDR2 SYGVKD. The CDR3 consists of 12 residues. The CDR3 bases are TGTGCCACACTGGTGGGGGAGGGTGAAGCTTTCTTT. The encoded protein is CATLVGEGEAFF.

This clonotype has a handful of counts. The chain employs TRBV6-1 and TRBJ2-1; 8 bases are a match to TRBD2. Trimming at V came to 2 bases and at J to 7 bases, leaving 7 bases not matched to a gene. The CDR3 spans 15 residues. Germline V gene data show CDR1 as MNHNS and CDR2 as SASEGT. This CDR3 is CASSENGGLGNEQFF. The CDR3 nucleotides are TGTGCCAGCAGTGAAAATGGGGGACTAGGGAATGAGCAGTTCTTC.

This clonotype was observed many times. The rearrangement uses TRBV7-6 and TRBJ2-2; 7 nucleotides match TRBD2. Germline V CDR1 and CDR2: SGHVS, FNYEAQ. V dropped 5 bases and J dropped 5; count of bases not matched to a gene: 8. This CDR3 spans 15 amino acids. The CDR3 sequence is CASSPGGSGTGELFF. Here the CDR3 DNA reads TGTGCCAGCAGCCCTGGCGGGAGTGGTACCGGGGAGCTGTTTTTT.

This sequence joins TRBV29-1 and TRBJ2-4; D remains unclear. From germline, CDR1 is SQVTM and CDR2 ANQGSEA. V lost 2 bases and J lost 6, with 8 bases in between. The CDR3 is 12 amino acids. In DNA form, the CDR3 reads TGCAGCGTTGAATTCCAAGCAAACATTCAGTACTTC. It codes for CSVEFQANIQYF.

The table lists this clonotype with a few counts. The rearrangement links TRBV27 to TRBJ2-3, with 7 bases aligning to TRBD2. Germline values: CDR1 MNHEY, CDR2 SMNVEV (reference sequence). Trimming removed 6 bases from V and 2 bases from J; junction bases left unmatched: 5. This CDR3 comprises 14 residues. The CDR3 loop is CASRKQRDTDTQYF. The CDR3 bases are TGTGCCAGCAGGAAACAGCGGGACACAGATACGCAGTATTTT.

The V call is TRBV10-2, the J call TRBJ2-5; TRBD2 is a possible D gene (6 bases). Germline V gives CDR1 WSHSY, CDR2 SAAADI. V gave up 7 bases and J gave up 2 bases, with 17 bases separating them. The CDR3 contains 15 residues. DNA for the CDR3: TGCGCCAGCACCTTCTCGGGAGAAAGGCAAGAGACCCAGTACTTC. This sequence encodes CASTFSGERQETQYF.

This clonotype has a count of ten or more. The J gene is TRBJ2-3, the V gene TRBV20-1; 8 bases match TRBD2. This CDR3 comprises 14 residues. The germline V gene has CDR1 DFQATT and CDR2 SNEGSKA (reference sequence). With V trimmed by 6 bases and J by 2 bases, 7 bases remained unmatched. This CDR3 is CSAKSGGFTDTQYF. As DNA, the CDR3 is TGCAGTGCCAAGAGCGGGGGCTTCACAGATACGCAGTATTTT.

The rearrangement uses TRBV27 and TRBJ2-3; D not certain. The V gene's germline CDR1 is MNHEY and CDR2 SMNVEV (reference sequence). CDR3 length equals 15 residues. Trimming took off 5 bases at V and 5 bases at J, with 17 bases between the two ends. The CDR3 here is CASSKVRPEKDTQYF. Here the CDR3 DNA reads TGTGCCAGCAGTAAGGTTAGGCCAGAGAAAGATACGCAGTATTTT.

This clonotype has a handful of counts. The genes are TRBV29-1 and TRBJ2-5, with no clear D. CDR1 is SQVTM, CDR2 ANQGSEA, per germline. V lost 7 bases and J 5 bases, leaving 20 bases between the germline ends. CDR3 size: 14 residues. Here the CDR3 DNA reads TGCAGCGCTACTCGTCCCGCCGGGTTGGAGACCCAGTACTTC. It yields the protein CSATRPAGLETQYF. Complete variable domain (other parts from reference TRBV29-1 and TRBJ2-5): SAVISQKPSRDICQRGTSLTIQCQVDSQVTMMFWYRQQPGQSLTLIATANQGSEATYESGFVIDKFPISRPNLTFSTLTVSNMSPEDSSIYLCSATRPAGLETQYFGPGTRLLVL.

In this sample, this clonotype turned up a few times. The J gene is TRBJ1-1, the V gene TRBV27, with D perhaps matching TRBD1 (5 bases). The germline V gene encodes CDR1 MNHEY and CDR2 SMNVEV (reference sequence). CDR3 length: 16 amino acids. V lost 4 bases, J lost 8 bases, and 23 bases lay in between. DNA of the CDR3: TGTGCCAGCAGTTGGGGGGGACGGTTTTCCACTGACGAAGCTTTCTTT. Translating gives CASSWGGRFSTDEAFF.

The genes are TRBV6-2 or TRBV6-3 and TRBJ1-1; TRBD1 is a possible D gene (6 bases). This CDR3 comprises 14 residues. Germline V gene lookup returns CDR1 MNHEY and CDR2 SVGEGT. Deletions cut 7 bases from V and 1 base from J, with 13 bases between. The DNA for the CDR3 is TGTGCCAGCACCCGGGACAAGACGAACACTGAAGCTTTCTTT. Translated: CASTRDKTNTEAFF.

This clonotype has just a few counts. The rearrangement uses TRBV7-6 and TRBJ2-7; D is possibly TRBD2 (5 bases). The CDR3 has 14 amino acids. The V gene lost 5 bases and the J gene lost 1 base, with 12 bases spanning the gap. Germline V gene data show CDR1 as SGHVS and CDR2 as FNYEAQ. CDR3 amino acids: CASSLRESSYEQYF. The CDR3 DNA sequence: TGTGCCAGCAGCCTAAGGGAGAGTTCCTACGAGCAGTACTTC.

This clonotype was detected many times. CDR3 bases: TGTGCCAGTAGCATAAGGGTCCGGGGCAATGAGCAGTTCTTC. As protein: CASSIRVRGNEQFF. The V and J genes are TRBV19 and TRBJ2-1; D may be TRBD2 (5 bases). Germline V CDR1 and CDR2: LNHDA, SQIVND (reference sequence). Trimming stripped 6 bases from V and 6 bases from J, with 15 bases between. This CDR3 is built from 14 residues. Together with reference TRBV19 and TRBJ2-1, the CDR3 gives the full variable domain: DGGITQSPKYLFRKEGQNVTLSCEQNLNHDAMYWYRQDPGQGLRLIYYSQIVNDFQKGDIAEGYSVSREKKESFPLTVTSAQKNPTAFYLCASSIRVRGNEQFFGPGTRLTVL.

This clonotype has only a few counts. This sequence joins TRBV5-5 and TRBJ2-7; D remains unclear. V was shortened by 4 bases and J by 1 base, with 9 bases between the two germline ends. Germline V gene data show CDR1 as SGHKS and CDR2 as YYEKEE (reference sequence). The CDR3 spans 13 residues. In DNA, the CDR3 is TGTGCCAGCAGCCTGACGTCTTCCTACGAGCAGTACTTC. It encodes CASSLTSSYEQYF.

The genes are TRBV4-2 and TRBJ2-3, with a possible D match to TRBD2 (5 bases). The CDR3 is 16 amino acids. V lost 1 base and J lost 2, with 13 bases in between. Germline V gene data show CDR1 as LGHNA and CDR2 as YNFKEQ. The DNA for the CDR3 is TGTGCCAGCAGCCAAGGGACTCTGGCGATCACAGATACGCAGTATTTT. It specifies CASSQGTLAITDTQYF.

This clonotype showed up just a few times. The CDR3 coding sequence is TGTGCCAGCAGCTATGACCGCGACAGGGGTGAGCAGTTCTTC. As protein: CASSYDRDRGEQFF. V and J are TRBV2 and TRBJ2-1, with 8 positions matching TRBD1. The J segment lost 9 bases and the V segment lost 6 bases, leaving 10 bases of the junction unmatched. Germline V CDR1 and CDR2: SNHLY, FYNNEI. The length of the CDR3 is 14 residues.

This clonotype was seen ten or more times. The chain is built from TRBV9 and TRBJ1-3, with D possibly being TRBD1 (5 bases). This CDR3 is 14 amino acids long. Germline assignment: CDR1 SGDLS and CDR2 YYNGEE. The V end was cut by 4 bases, the J end by 2 bases, with 10 bases between. CDR3 nucleotide sequence: TGTGCCAGCAGCTCCGGACAAACTGGAAACACCATATATTTT. It yields the protein CASSSGQTGNTIYF.

V and J are TRBV7-8 and TRBJ1-6, with 10 bases matching TRBD1. The CDR3 totals 14 residues. Germline CDR1 SGHVS, CDR2 FQNEAQ. Trimming at V came to 5 bases and at J to 10 bases, leaving 5 bases not matched to a gene. The CDR3 DNA reads as TGTGCCAGCAGCGCGACAGGGGGCGAATCACCCCTCCACTTT. This translates into CASSATGGESPLHF.

The chain links TRBV28 to TRBJ2-5; D may be TRBD2 (5 bases). The germline V gene encodes CDR1 MDHEN and CDR2 SYDVKM. This CDR3 has 14 residues. The ends were cut back, 6 bases at V and 4 bases at J, with 15 bases in the middle. The CDR3 DNA follows: TGTGCCAGCAGAAAAGCGGTCCCTACAGAGACCCAGTACTTC. This translates into CASRKAVPTETQYF.

This rearrangement joins TRBV28 to TRBJ2-1; D is undetermined. The CDR3 is made up of 14 amino acids. Looked up from germline, CDR1 is MDHEN and CDR2 is SYDVKM. V gave up 7 bases and J gave up 7 bases, with 17 bases separating them. CDR3 sequence (DNA): TGTGCCAGCACCCTGGGCACCTACTATAATGAGCAGTTCTTC. This encodes CASTLGTYYNEQFF.

This clonotype was observed many times. CDR3 protein: CASSRRDTDTQYF. In nucleotides, the CDR3 is TGCGCCAGCAGTCGGCGGGACACAGATACGCAGTATTTT. The chain couples TRBV10-1 to TRBJ2-3; D may be TRBD2 (6 bases). The CDR3 consists of 13 residues. Germline V gene lookup returns CDR1 WNHNN and CDR2 SYGVQD (reference sequence). Trimming stripped 5 bases from V and 2 bases from J, with 8 bases between.

V and J are TRBV11-2 and TRBJ2-1; no firm D call. V lost 6 bases and J 11 bases, leaving 11 bases between the germline ends. Germline CDR1 SGHAT, CDR2 FQNNGV. The CDR3 length is 11 residues. The CDR3 spells CASSLRAQQFF. The CDR3 DNA reads as TGTGCCAGCAGTCTCCGGGCTCAGCAGTTCTTC.

This clonotype has just a few counts. The chain employs TRBV6-2 or TRBV6-3 and TRBJ2-1; TRBD2 matches 9 bases. Germline CDR1 is MNHEY and CDR2 is SVGEGT. V trimming: 4 bases; J trimming: 4 bases; junction bases outside the gene matches: 5. This CDR3 is built from 15 residues. DNA for the CDR3: TGTGCCAGCAGTTTAGCGGGAGAATCTTACAATGAGCAGTTCTTC. Protein: CASSLAGESYNEQFF.

This clonotype appeared many times. Here the CDR3 DNA reads TGCAGTGCTCAAGACAGCAATCAGCCCCAGCATTTT. Its protein product is CSAQDSNQPQHF. The chain carries TRBV20-1 and TRBJ1-5; D remains ambiguous. Germline V lookup: CDR1 DFQATT, CDR2 SNEGSKA (reference sequence). The CDR3 is made up of 12 amino acids. V lost 5 bases to trimming and J lost 1 base, with 6 bases between them.

This clonotype showed up just a few times. This sequence joins TRBV11-2 and TRBJ2-2; TRBD1 might be the D (6 bases). V was pared by 5 bases and J by 1 base, with 11 bases between. The CDR3 extends over 15 amino acids. Germline V gene data show CDR1 as SGHAT and CDR2 as FQNNGV. The CDR3 region has the DNA TGTGCCAGCAGCCCCCTGACAGGGAACACCGGGGAGCTGTTTTTT. The encoded protein is CASSPLTGNTGELFF.

V gene TRBV28 combines with J gene TRBJ1-1; D might be TRBD1 (5 bases). Between the trimmed V and J ends, which lost 10 bases and 3 bases, there was a span of 15 bases. The CDR3 extends over 13 amino acids. Per germline, CDR1 MDHEN and CDR2 SYDVKM. The CDR3 reads CATFQGSDTEAFF. DNA for the CDR3: TGTGCCACTTTTCAGGGTTCGGACACTGAAGCTTTCTTT.